Listed here is a single T cell receptor beta chain. The antigen it binds to is not known. Per-nucleotide qualities are absent, and no much larger clonotype sits a single base away. This sample was taken from a study of blood T cell repertoires in COVID-19 (dated by TCRdb to 2019 to 2021). For the study in its entirety: Samples from collaborators originated in the United States, Italy and Spain and spanned both the acute and convalescent phases of COVID-19. The prospective study material was composed of cDNA or gDNA derived from T cells, B-cell-depleted T cells, or PBMCs. The dataset comprised deeply sampled blood TCRbeta repertoires from subjects exposed to, actively infected with, or recovered from COVID-19. The repertoires were released in a freely available public database meant as a resource for research on the immune response to SARS-CoV-2. Samples came from the ongoing ImmuneRACE study (first 160 participants) plus 1,254 subjects from 6 global collaborators. Nearly every sample came with metadata listing a de-identified subject ID, COVID-19 status, age in years and sex. HLA class I and class II types, where available, came from metadata supplied by the sample provider rather than from assay-based typing.

TCRbeta CDR3 regions were amplified from genomic DNA by means of the immunoSEQ Assay, a bias-controlled multiplex PCR. As for the original processing: Nucleated cell counts per sample were estimated from amplification of reference gene primers within the assay. To quantify the absolute abundance of each unique TCRbeta CDR3 rearrangement, sequence reads were collapsed and filtered. Productive Simpson clonality was computed per sample as the square root of Simpson's diversity index over productive rearrangements. What TCRdb holds here is the immuneACCESS table cut down to in-frame rearrangements. Part of the clones is not present; checked against another copy, under half of the missing clones reflect an unresolved V gene, and the others are unexplained. From that table come the V and J calls and clone size; the DNA was used to work out D and trimming. The table for this sample lists 270,000 or so clones; 85% of them were counted only once. About an eighth of the sample rests with the top ten.

Trimming costs V 7 bases and J 4 bases, and their ends lie 16 bases apart. Per the germline V gene, SGHVS is the CDR1 and FQNEAQ is the CDR2. The CDR3 contains 14 residues, cysteine and phenylalanine counted. The kept DNA is CDR3 alone, 42 bases in frame from the first base. Whole blood was collected in K2EDTA tubes by collaborating institutions according to the institutions' own protocols. For TCRbeta analysis, collaborators shipped samples as frozen whole blood, isolated PBMCs, or DNA extracted from either of those sample types. Results and caveats for the whole study, not just this receptor: Clinical and demographic metadata were provided uncurated, with the amount varying by source and participant.

The rearrangement combines TRBV7-8 with TRBJ1-1; the D segment could be TRBD1, given 5 matching bases. The TCR comes from a human donor in a cohort sampled during active COVID-19. Sequencing was carried out using peripheral blood. The nucleotide sequence reads TGTGCCAGCAACCCGAGGGAGGGGAGCACTGAAGCTTTCTTT. The resulting protein is CASNPREGSTEAFF.